This TCR beta chain was documented in a study of blood T cell repertoires in COVID-19. Overall study: Both acute and convalescent COVID-19 samples were obtained from the United States, Italy and Spain. From T cells, B-cell-depleted T cells, or PBMCs came the material, which was cDNA or gDNA.

In the authors' workflow: By means of reference gene primer amplification, nucleated cell counts were estimated. TCRdb keeps only in-frame clones here, not all; method: immunoSEQ multiplex PCR. That table gives V, J and clone size, and the DNA gave D and trimming. The data show approximately 300,000 clones, over 80% seen once. Deletions cut 0 bases from V and 2 bases from J, with 9 bases between. CDR3 length equals 15 residues. Germline lookup yields CDR1 SGDLS and CDR2 YYNGEE. The sequenced sample was peripheral blood. The receptor's source is a woman between 45 and 60 years old with active or convalescent COVID-19. The J gene is TRBJ1-5, the V gene TRBV9; D remains unclear. CDR3 region: CASSVDGVGNQPQHF. The CDR3 nucleotides are TGTGCCAGCAGCGTAGACGGGGTAGGCAATCAGCCCCAGCATTTT.